This TCR beta chain was obtained from a study of vaccination effects on CD4 cells after COVID-19. Study-wide results and caveats: In healthy vaccinees, only 1 of 255 vaccine-induced clones cross-reacted with common cold coronaviruses.

Only in-frame clones appear in the TCRdb table, and some are missing; sequencing was by immunoSEQ multiplex PCR. The repertoire has some 66,000 clones, around 79% of them found once; the top ten carry about 2.4%. Scientists isolated CD4+ T cells after a roughly nine-day culture period ended. Participants completed two doses of the BNT162b2 or mRNA-1273 vaccine. Comment on this clone: What it binds is not known.

The V gene end was trimmed by 3 bases and the J gene end by 2 bases; junction bases not matched to a gene: 3. The germline gives CDR1 KGHSH, CDR2 LQKENI. This CDR3 is 16 amino acids long. This TCR was recovered from a human donor who received a COVID-19 vaccine. Sequences were derived from CD4+ T cells from PBMCs cultured without peptide, sampled after COVID-19 vaccination. V is TRBV18 and J is TRBJ2-6; the match to TRBD1 covers 8 bases. The CDR3 bases are TGTGCCAGCTCACCCCAACAGGGGGCTGGGGCCAACGTCCTGACTTTC. Its protein product is CASSPQQGAGANVLTF. The variable domain in full, with the rest retrieved from reference TRBV18 and TRBJ2-6, is NAGVMQNPRHLVRRRGQEARLRCSPMKGHSHVYWYRQLPEEGLKFMVYLQKENIIDESGMPKERFSAEFPKEGPSILRIQQVVRGDSAAYFCASSPQQGAGANVLTFGAGSRLTVL.